These 5 T cell receptor beta chains came from one sample sequenced in a study of shared clonotypes between healthy human individuals. The repertoire was sequenced with immunoSEQ multiplex PCR; TCRdb's copy has only in-frame clones and lacks some. Seen here are about 490,000 clones, 76% observed once, and the top ten hold roughly 13%. Sequenced material: PBMCs. Receptor source: a woman aged 40 to 50 in good health. Some clones in this sample may be carry-over from other donors' samples.

The chain has TRBV21-1 and TRBJ2-7; no check of the table's D call, TRBD2, against the DNA was made. TRBV21-1 is recorded as a pseudogene. The CDR3 sequence is 14 residues long. The CDR3 coding sequence is TGTGCCAGCAGCCCCCGACTAGCGGGTGGTGAGCAGTACTTC. Its protein product is CASSPRLAGGEQYF.

V gene TRBV9 combines with J gene TRBJ2-7, with TRBD2 matching 10 bases. The V segment lost 3 bases and the J segment 3 bases; nucleotides outside the gene matches: 6. CDR1 SGDLS and CDR2 YYNGEE come from the germline V gene. This CDR3 spans 15 amino acids. This CDR3 is CASSGGLAEHYEQYF. Written as DNA, the CDR3 is TGTGCCAGCAGCGGTGGACTAGCGGAGCACTACGAGCAGTACTTC.

The rearrangement joins TRBV30 to TRBJ1-2; 8 positions agree with TRBD1. The germline V gene encodes CDR1 GTSNPN and CDR2 SVGIG (reference sequence). This CDR3 contains 14 residues. The ends lost 3 bases at V and 7 bases at J; junction bases unmatched: 10. The CDR3 is CAWRQLDREGGYTF. The CDR3 DNA reads as TGTGCCTGGAGACAACTGGACAGGGAGGGTGGCTACACCTTC.

The genes are TRBV5-4 and TRBJ1-4; D unclear. The CDR3 contains 15 residues. Trimming removed 2 bases from V and 0 bases from J, with 8 bases in between. Germline CDR1 SGHNT, CDR2 YYREEE (reference sequence). CDR3 nucleotides: TGTGCCAGCAGCTTAGAACCAACAACTAATGAAAAACTGTTTTTT. It is translated as CASSLEPTTNEKLFF.

About this clone itself: Other DNA variants within this sample encode the same CDR3. The chain employs TRBV27 and TRBJ1-2, with 7 bases aligning to TRBD1. This CDR3 comprises 13 residues. From germline, CDR1 is MNHEY and CDR2 SMNVEV (reference sequence). Trimming removed 6 bases from V and 5 bases from J; junction bases left unmatched: 6. The CDR3 nucleotides read TGTGCCAGCAGCCTGACAGGGTTTTATGGCTACACCTTC. It yields the protein CASSLTGFYGYTF.